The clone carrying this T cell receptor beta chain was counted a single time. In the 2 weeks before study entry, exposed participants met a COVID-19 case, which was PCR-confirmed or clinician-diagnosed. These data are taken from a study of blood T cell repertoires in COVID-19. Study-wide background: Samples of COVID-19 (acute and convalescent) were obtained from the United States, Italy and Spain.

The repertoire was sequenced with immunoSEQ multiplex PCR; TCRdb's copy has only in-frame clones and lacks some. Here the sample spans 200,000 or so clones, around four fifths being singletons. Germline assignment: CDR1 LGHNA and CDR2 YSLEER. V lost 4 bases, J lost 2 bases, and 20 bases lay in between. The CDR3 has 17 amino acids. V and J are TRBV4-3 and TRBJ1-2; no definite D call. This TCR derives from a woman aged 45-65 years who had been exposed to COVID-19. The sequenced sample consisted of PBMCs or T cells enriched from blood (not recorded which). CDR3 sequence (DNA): TGCGCCAGCAGCCCAGGCAGTGGCAGTCAAAGAAACTATGGCTACACCTTC. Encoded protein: CASSPGSGSQRNYGYTF.